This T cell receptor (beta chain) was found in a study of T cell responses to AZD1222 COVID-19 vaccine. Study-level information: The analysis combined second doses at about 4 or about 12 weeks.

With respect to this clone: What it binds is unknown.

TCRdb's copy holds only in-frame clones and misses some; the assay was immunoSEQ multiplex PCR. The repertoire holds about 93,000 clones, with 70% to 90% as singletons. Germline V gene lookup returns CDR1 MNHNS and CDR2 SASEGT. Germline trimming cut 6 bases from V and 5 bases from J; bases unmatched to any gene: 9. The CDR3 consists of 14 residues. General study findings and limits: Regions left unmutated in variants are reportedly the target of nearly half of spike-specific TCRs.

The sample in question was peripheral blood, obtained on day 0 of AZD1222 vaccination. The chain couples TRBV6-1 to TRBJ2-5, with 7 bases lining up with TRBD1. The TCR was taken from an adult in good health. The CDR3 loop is CASRRQGSGETQYF. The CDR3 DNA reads TGTGCCAGCAGAAGACAGGGATCGGGCGAGACCCAGTACTTC.